The T cell receptor beta chain under discussion was sequenced for a study of blood T cells in healthy people across ages. General study results and limits: When one million T cells were used, diversity estimates were thought to be underestimates.

In the case of this clonotype: Its target is unknown.

The CDR3 extends over 13 amino acids. Between the trimmed V and J ends, which lost 2 bases and 7 bases, there was a span of 8 bases. Germline values: CDR1 SGHAT, CDR2 FQNNGV. Combining a sample-barcoded 5' primer with a J-beta primer mix, a second PCR ran for roughly 6 to 12 cycles. Each cDNA molecule was tagged by a template-switch adaptor with 12 random nucleotides. MiXCR was run by TCRdb on the 5' RACE reads, yielding one entry per CDR3 protein. The table shows some 700,000 distinct CDR3 sequences, with 22% occurring only once. The clonotype comes from a man aged 65 to 79 in good health. The chain joins TRBV11-2 to TRBJ2-2; D ambiguous. The source material was blood. The CDR3: CASSLPSHGELFF. CDR3 nucleotide sequence: TGTGCCAGCAGCTTACCGTCCCACGGGGAGCTGTTTTTT.